These 27 T cell receptor beta chains were all obtained from the same sample, sequenced in a study of graft-versus-host responses after intestinal transplantation (dated by TCRdb to 2020 to 2023). Intraepithelial and lamina propria lymphocytes were isolated from graft specimens using dithiothreitol, EDTA incubations and collagenase D digestion. The library was prepared using the immunoSEQ multiplex PCR assay. This is the immuneACCESS table as TCRdb keeps it, with only in-frame sequences that have V and J called. A part of the clones is gone; compared with another copy, unresolved V genes explain less than half, and the rest is unexplained. For this sample there are tens of thousands of clones; about 89% appear just once. Of the sample, about 1.7% falls within the top ten clones. Source: ileum tissue, taken 357 days after transplant. These receptors originate from a human patient who received an intestinal transplant, so some T cells may come from the graft donor.

This chain uses TRBV4-1 with TRBJ1-2, with unresolved D. The CDR3 totals 15 residues. Germline V gene sequence: CDR1 MGHRA, CDR2 YSYEKL. The V and J ends lost 1 base and 2 bases respectively, with 11 bases between them. The CDR3 sequence is CASSQGLTLNYGYTF. DNA of the CDR3: TGCGCCAGCAGCCAAGGCCTCACTTTAAACTATGGCTACACCTTC.

The rearrangement uses TRBV6-1 and TRBJ2-1; D is possibly TRBD1 (5 bases). The V end lost 5 bases, the J end lost 8 bases, and 19 bases lay between the germline ends. From germline, CDR1 is MNHNS and CDR2 SASEGT. The CDR3 contains 15 residues. The CDR3 DNA reads as TGTGCCAGCAGTAGGGTGGGCAGGGAATCCGATGAGCAGTTCTTC. Its translation: CASSRVGRESDEQFF.

The chain has TRBV5-1 and TRBJ2-7, with a tentative D call TRBD2 (6 bases). This CDR3 spans 14 amino acids. Per the germline V gene, CDR1 is SGHRS and CDR2 is YFSETQ. The V end lost 3 bases, the J end lost 0 bases, and 10 bases lay between the germline ends. Here the CDR3 reads CASSWTGDSYEQYF. For the CDR3, the DNA is TGCGCCAGCAGCTGGACGGGGGACTCCTACGAGCAGTACTTC.

The chain links TRBV15 to TRBJ1-5, with D possibly being TRBD1 (6 bases). CDR3 length: 14 amino acids. From germline, CDR1 is LNHNV and CDR2 YYDKDF (reference sequence). V lost 7 bases and J 5 bases, leaving 15 bases between the germline ends. The CDR3 DNA reads as TGTGCCACCAACCCAGACAGGCGTTATCAGCCCCAGCATTTT. Encoded protein: CATNPDRRYQPQHF.

The chain uses TRBV4-1 and TRBJ2-7, with unresolved D. The V and J ends lost 0 bases and 9 bases respectively, with 15 bases between them. CDR1 is MGHRA, CDR2 YSYEKL, per germline. The length of the CDR3 is 14 residues. CDR3 region: CASSQENRDIGQYF. CDR3 DNA: TGCGCCAGCAGCCAAGAAAATCGCGACATTGGGCAGTACTTC.

In its sample, this clone is medium-sized. CDR3 in amino acids: CASSIGTSGRGEQFF. The CDR3, as DNA: TGCGCCAGCAGCATCGGGACTAGCGGGAGGGGTGAGCAGTTCTTC. The chain recombines TRBV5-1 with TRBJ2-1; 16 bases are a match to TRBD2. Per germline, CDR1 SGHRS and CDR2 YFSETQ. The CDR3 has 15 residues. Trimming removed 4 bases from V and 9 bases from J; junction bases left unmatched: 4.

The rearrangement joins TRBV29-1 to TRBJ2-2; 8 bases map to TRBD1. The CDR3 runs 15 residues. J gave up 0 bases and V 7 bases, and 7 bases lay outside the gene matches. Germline values: CDR1 SQVTM, CDR2 ANQGSEA. CDR3 nucleotide sequence: TGCAGCGCATTACGACAGGGGACGAACACCGGGGAGCTGTTTTTT. Protein: CSALRQGTNTGELFF.

The V gene is TRBV6-5, the J gene TRBJ2-2; 7 bases line up with TRBD1. Germline-derived CDR1 and CDR2 are MNHEY and SVGAGI. Trimming removed 0 bases from V and 1 base from J; junction bases left unmatched: 2. The CDR3 covers 16 residues. DNA for the CDR3: TGTGCCAGCAGTTACTCTACAGGGGTGAACACCGGGGAGCTGTTTTTT. This gives the protein CASSYSTGVNTGELFF.

The CDR3 DNA is TGTGCCAGCAGTGAATCTCGGGGCACCTACGAGCAGTACTTC. Translation: CASSESRGTYEQYF. This chain connects TRBV25-1 to TRBJ2-7; D is perhaps TRBD1 or TRBD2 (5 bases each). The CDR3 runs 14 residues. Germline V gene data show CDR1 as MGHDK and CDR2 as SYGVNS. Trimming took off 1 base at V and 2 bases at J, with 9 bases between the two ends.

The rearrangement joins TRBV7-9 to TRBJ1-2; TRBD1 agrees at 10 bases. The CDR3 has 18 amino acids. V shed 2 bases, J shed 2 bases, and the junction held 11 bases outside the gene matches. CDR1 and CDR2 from the germline V gene are SEHNR and FQNEAQ (reference sequence). The CDR3 coding sequence is TGTGCCAGCAGCTTACTCCGACAGGGGGCTAACTTAAACTATGGCTACACCTTC. Protein sequence: CASSLLRQGANLNYGYTF.

J is TRBJ2-1 and V is TRBV7-9, with 9 bases aligning to TRBD2. V lost 10 bases and J lost 9; bases outside the gene matches: 19. Looked up from germline, CDR1 is SEHNR and CDR2 is FQNEAQ (reference sequence). There are 16 residues in the CDR3. The CDR3 reads CATHPASGVVVGEQFF. The CDR3 DNA is TGTGCCACACACCCCGCTAGCGGGGTGGTTGTTGGTGAGCAGTTCTTC.

Details on this clone: At the DNA level, this CDR3 is encoded by other sequences in the same sample as well. The chain is built from TRBV28 and TRBJ2-5; no firm D call. The last part of the DNA fits TRBJ2-7 better; the J call may be wrong. CDR3 length equals 11 residues. Germline V gene sequence: CDR1 MDHEN, CDR2 SYDVKM. DNA for the CDR3: TGTGCCAGCAGTTTCCGCTACGAGCAGTACTTC. Protein product: CASSFRYEQYF.

The chain is built from TRBV18 and TRBJ2-7; 14 nucleotides match TRBD2. J gave up 2 bases and V 3 bases, and 12 bases lay outside the gene matches. CDR3 length: 19 residues. CDR1 and CDR2 (germline): KGHSH, LQKENI. The CDR3: CASSPHEGLAGDPTYEQYF. CDR3 coding DNA: TGTGCCAGCTCACCCCACGAGGGACTAGCGGGAGATCCCACCTACGAGCAGTACTTC.

The chain uses TRBV4-1 and TRBJ1-6; D is unclear. The V gene's germline CDR1 is MGHRA and CDR2 YSYEKL. CDR3 length: 13 residues. Trimming pared 3 bases from V and 11 bases from J, leaving 11 bases between. CDR3 DNA: TGCGCCAGCAGCCACCGGCCAGGCCCACCCCTCCACTTT. Translation gives CASSHRPGPPLHF.

This rearrangement joins TRBV29-1 to TRBJ1-3; 8 bases agree with TRBD1. The CDR3 is made up of 15 amino acids. Per germline, CDR1 SQVTM and CDR2 ANQGSEA. The V and J ends lost 7 bases and 3 bases, in that order; junction bases with no gene match: 11. The CDR3 coding sequence is TGCAGCGGCAAGGACAGGGACCCTAATGGAAACACCATATATTTT. Encoded protein: CSGKDRDPNGNTIYF.

This clone has a handful of counts. The chain carries TRBV23-1 and TRBJ1-5; D gene uncertain. TRBV23-1 is an ORF for which the function is uncertain. The CDR3 extends over 11 amino acids. V lost 4 bases and J 4 bases, leaving 2 bases between the germline ends. In nucleotides, the CDR3 is TGCGCCAGCAGTCGGAATCAGCCCCAGCATTTT. Its protein is CASSRNQPQHF.

This chain connects TRBV5-4 to TRBJ2-7; no clear D gene. CDR3 length: 14 residues. The germline V gene encodes CDR1 SGHNT and CDR2 YYREEE (reference sequence). Trimming took off 5 bases at V and 0 bases at J, with 12 bases between the two ends. In DNA form, the CDR3 reads TGTGCCAGCAGGGAGACCGTCAGCTCCTACGAGCAGTACTTC. It encodes CASRETVSSYEQYF.

The chain is built from TRBV19 and TRBJ2-2; D not resolved. The CDR3 has 15 amino acids. Per germline, CDR1 LNHDA and CDR2 SQIVND (reference sequence). V lost 5 bases and J 2 bases, leaving 12 bases between the germline ends. CDR3: CASSPRTANTGELFF. The CDR3, as DNA: TGTGCCAGTAGTCCTAGGACGGCTAACACCGGGGAGCTGTTTTTT.

The CDR3 DNA sequence: TGTGCCAGCAGTTTCAGGGCTGGCTACACCTTC. The encoded protein is CASSFRAGYTF. This rearrangement joins TRBV2 to TRBJ1-2, with D possibly being TRBD1 (5 bases). Germline V gives CDR1 SNHLY, CDR2 FYNNEI. V was shortened by 5 bases and J by 7 bases, with 8 bases between the two germline ends. This CDR3 region has 11 residues.

This chain connects TRBV15 to TRBJ2-2; no clear D gene. CDR1 is LNHNV, CDR2 YYDKDF, per germline (reference sequence). The length of the CDR3 is 16 residues. The ends were cut back, 3 bases at V and 3 bases at J, with 14 bases in the middle. The CDR3 nucleotides read TGTGCCACCAGCAGCGACTCTAGTTTGGACACCGGGGAGCTGTTTTTT. This sequence encodes CATSSDSSLDTGELFF.

The chain employs TRBV4-1 and TRBJ2-1; TRBD2 matches 15 bases. Germline trimming cut 4 bases from V and 7 bases from J; bases unmatched to any gene: 8. Germline lookup yields CDR1 MGHRA and CDR2 YSYEKL. The CDR3 length is 17 residues. This CDR3 reads CASSPNPGLAGGNEQFF. CDR3 nucleotide sequence: TGCGCCAGCAGCCCTAACCCCGGACTAGCGGGAGGGAATGAGCAGTTCTTC.

The gene calls are TRBV5-1 and TRBJ2-2, with no clear D. Trimming removed 4 bases from V and 6 bases from J, with 10 bases in between. Germline V CDR1 and CDR2: SGHRS, YFSETQ. The CDR3 extends over 13 amino acids. The DNA for the CDR3 is TGCGCCAGCAGCCCTGGGTTCCCCGGGGAGCTGTTTTTT. It yields the protein CASSPGFPGELFF. The variable domain in full, completed from reference TRBV5-1 and TRBJ2-2, reads KAGVTQTPRYLIKTRGQQVTLSCSPISGHRSVSWYQQTPGQGLQFLFEYFSETQRNKGNFPGRFSGRQFSNSRSEMNVSTLELGDSALYLCASSPGFPGELFFGEGSRLTVL.

The V and J genes are TRBV7-9 and TRBJ1-6; D gene uncertain. This CDR3 comprises 14 residues. V lost 1 base and J lost 7, with 8 bases in between. The germline V gene has CDR1 SEHNR and CDR2 FQNEAQ (reference sequence). CDR3 amino acids: CASSLEQLNSPLHF. Written as DNA, the CDR3 is TGTGCCAGCAGCTTAGAACAGCTCAATTCACCCCTCCACTTT.

The V gene is TRBV9, the J gene TRBJ2-3; 10 positions agree with TRBD1. V was pared by 0 bases and J by 0 bases, with 4 bases of the junction left unmatched. Germline V gene sequence: CDR1 SGDLS, CDR2 YYNGEE. The CDR3 has 17 residues. CDR3 in amino acids: CASSVGGTGASTDTQYF. The CDR3 nucleotides read TGTGCCAGCAGCGTAGGGGGGACAGGGGCCAGCACAGATACGCAGTATTTT. Variable domain in full (rest from reference TRBV9 and TRBJ2-3): DSGVTQTPKHLITATGQRVTLRCSPRSGDLSVYWYQQSLDQGLQFLIQYYNGEERAKGNILERFSAQQFPDLHSELNLSSLELGDSALYFCASSVGGTGASTDTQYFGPGTRLTVL.

V usage is TRBV6-6 and J usage is TRBJ1-4, with D uncertain. Germline-derived CDR1 and CDR2 are MNHNY and SVGAGI (reference sequence). The CDR3 spans 11 residues. Trimming removed 6 bases from V and 8 bases from J, with 7 bases in between. The DNA for the CDR3 is TGTGCCAGCAGCCCGAAGGAAAAACTGTTTTTT. This gives the protein CASSPKEKLFF.

This chain connects TRBV7-9 to TRBJ2-1; D remains unclear. The CDR3 contains 13 residues. V lost 4 bases, J lost 0 bases, and 4 bases lay in between. CDR1 and CDR2 from the germline V gene are SEHNR and FQNEAQ (reference sequence). The CDR3 spells CASSWGSYNEQFF. For the CDR3, the DNA is TGTGCCAGCAGCTGGGGCTCCTACAATGAGCAGTTCTTC.

The chain recombines TRBV7-9 with TRBJ2-3; possibly TRBD2 for D (5 bases). V dropped 3 bases and J dropped 2 bases, with 12 bases sitting between them. Germline CDR1 SEHNR, CDR2 FQNEAQ (reference sequence). The CDR3 is 15 residues long. The CDR3 nucleotides read TGTGCCAGCAGCTTTTTCGGGGAGTCCACAGATACGCAGTATTTT. As protein: CASSFFGESTDTQYF.